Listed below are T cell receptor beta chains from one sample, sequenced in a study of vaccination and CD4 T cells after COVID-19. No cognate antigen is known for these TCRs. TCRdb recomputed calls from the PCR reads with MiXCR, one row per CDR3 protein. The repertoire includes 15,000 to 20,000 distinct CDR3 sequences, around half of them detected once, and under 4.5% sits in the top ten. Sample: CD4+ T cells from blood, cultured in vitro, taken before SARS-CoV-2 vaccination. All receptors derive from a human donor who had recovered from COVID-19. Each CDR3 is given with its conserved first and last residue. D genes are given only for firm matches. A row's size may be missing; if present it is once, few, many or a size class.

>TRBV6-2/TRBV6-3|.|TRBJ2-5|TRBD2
TGTGCCAGCAGGGGACTAGCGGAAGAGACCCAGTACTTC
CASRGLAEETQYF
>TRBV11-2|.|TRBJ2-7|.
TGTGCCAGCAGCTCAGACAGCGTGCGGGCCTACGAGCAGTACTTC
CASSSDSVRAYEQYF
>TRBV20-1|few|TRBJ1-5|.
TGCAGTGCTAGAGATCCCCGTAGCAATCAGCCCCAGCATTTT
CSARDPRSNQPQHF
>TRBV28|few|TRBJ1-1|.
TGTGCCAGCAGTTTAGGCTACACTGAAGCTTTCTTT
CASSLGYTEAFF
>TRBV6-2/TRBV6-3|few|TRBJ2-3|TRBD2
TGTGCCAGCAGTTACTGGGGGGGATTAAGCACAGATACGCAGTATTTT
CASSYWGGLSTDTQYF
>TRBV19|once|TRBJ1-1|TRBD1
TGTGCCAGTAGTATGGACAGGGACCCGAACACTGAAGCTTTCTTT
CASSMDRDPNTEAFF
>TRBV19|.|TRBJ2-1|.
TGTGCCAGTAGTAGACTCGGCAACGAGCAGTTCTTC
CASSRLGNEQFF
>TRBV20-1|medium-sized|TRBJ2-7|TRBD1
TGCAGTGCTAGACCCTGGGACAGGGGGCTCGACGAGCAGTACTTC
CSARPWDRGLDEQYF
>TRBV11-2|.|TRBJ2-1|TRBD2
TGTGCCAGCAGCTTAGAACGGCTAGCGGGAGGTTACAATGAGCAGTTCTTC
CASSLERLAGGYNEQFF
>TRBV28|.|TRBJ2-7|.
TGTGCCAGCAGCAACATCTACGAGCAGTACTTC
CASSNIYEQYF
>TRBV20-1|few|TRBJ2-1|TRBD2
TGCAGTGCTAGAGTTAAAAGCCCCCTAGGCGGGAGGTCTACCCATGAGCAGTTCTTC
CSARVKSPLGGRSTHEQFF
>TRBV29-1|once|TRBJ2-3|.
TGCAGCGGGACACCCTTAGGGGGACCCACAGATACGCAGTATTTT
CSGTPLGGPTDTQYF
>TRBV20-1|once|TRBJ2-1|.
TGCAGTGCCCGGGGGCAGGGGACCTACAATGAGCAGTTCTTC
CSARGQGTYNEQFF
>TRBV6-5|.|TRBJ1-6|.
TGTGCCAGCAGTTACGGGAATAATTCACCCCTCCACTTT
CASSYGNNSPLHF
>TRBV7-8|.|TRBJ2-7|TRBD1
TGTGCCAGCAGCTCCGGGACAGGGGACTACGAGCAGTACTTC
CASSSGTGDYEQYF
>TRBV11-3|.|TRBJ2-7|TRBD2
TGTGCCAGCAGTGGGAGGGGACGGCACTACGAGCAGTACTTC
CASSGRGRHYEQYF
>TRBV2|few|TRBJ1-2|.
TGTGCCAGCAGCCCCTTGGCAGCAACCTTCTATGGCTACACCTTC
CASSPLAATFYGYTF
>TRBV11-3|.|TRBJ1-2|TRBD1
TGTGCCAGCAGCTTTGGACAGGGCTATGGCTACACCTTC
CASSFGQGYGYTF
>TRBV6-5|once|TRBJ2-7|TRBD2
TGTGCCAGCAGTTTTAGCGGGAGAAACTACGAGCAGTACTTC
CASSFSGRNYEQYF
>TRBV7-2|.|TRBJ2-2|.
TGTGCCAGCAGCTTAGGGAACACCGGGGAGCTGTTTTTT
CASSLGNTGELFF
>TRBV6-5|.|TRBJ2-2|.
TGTGCCAGCAGTTACTGGGGGGACACCGGGGAGCTGTTTTTT
CASSYWGDTGELFF
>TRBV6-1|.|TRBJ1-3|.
TGTGCCAGCAGAAAGGCAGCCTCTGAAAACACCATATATTTT
CASRKAASENTIYF
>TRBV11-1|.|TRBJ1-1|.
TGTGCCAGCACCCACGCCGGGGGTTCTGAAGCTTTCTTT
CASTHAGGSEAFF
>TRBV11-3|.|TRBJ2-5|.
TGTGCCAGCAGCTTAGGATGGGCCCAAGAGACCCAGTACTTC
CASSLGWAQETQYF
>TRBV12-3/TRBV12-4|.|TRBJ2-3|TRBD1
TGTGCCAGCAGCGCGACAGGGGGTAGCACAGATACGCAGTATTTT
CASSATGGSTDTQYF
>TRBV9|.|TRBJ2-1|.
TGTGCCAGCAGCAGGAGAGGGGATGAGCAGTTCTTC
CASSRRGDEQFF
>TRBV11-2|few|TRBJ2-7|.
TGTGCCAGCAGCTTGGGAAATGGTTGGACCTACGAGCAGTACTTC
CASSLGNGWTYEQYF
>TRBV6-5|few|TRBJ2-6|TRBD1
TGTGCCAGCAGTTCCTCGGACAGGGGCCTGTCCTCTGGGGCCAACGTCCTGACTTTC
CASSSSDRGLSSGANVLTF
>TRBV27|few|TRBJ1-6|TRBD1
TGTGCCAGCAGTTTATACCCCCCCTTGGACAGGGAAGGTTCACCCCTCCACTTT
CASSLYPPLDREGSPLHF
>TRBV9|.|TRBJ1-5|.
TGTGCCAGCAGCCCTACAGGCGACGGATTGTGGCCCCAGCATTTT
CASSPTGDGLWPQHF
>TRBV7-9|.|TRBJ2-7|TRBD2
TGCGCCAGCAGCTGGGGACTAGCGGGAGGCCAGAGGTACGAGCAGTACTTC
CASSWGLAGGQRYEQYF
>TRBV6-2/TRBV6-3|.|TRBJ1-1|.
TGTGCCAGCAGCCCCCAGGGACGGCAAGCTTTCTTT
CASSPQGRQAFF
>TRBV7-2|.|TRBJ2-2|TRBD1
TGTGCCAGCAGCAGACAGGGGGCGAACACCGGGGAGCTGTTTTTT
CASSRQGANTGELFF
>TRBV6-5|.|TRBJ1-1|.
TGTGCCAGCAGTTACCTACAGGAGGGCACTGAAGCTTTCTTT
CASSYLQEGTEAFF
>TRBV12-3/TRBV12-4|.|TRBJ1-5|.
TGTGCCAGCAGTGTCCTCAATCAGCCCCAGCATTTT
CASSVLNQPQHF
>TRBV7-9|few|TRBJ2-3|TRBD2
TGTGCCAGCAGCCGACGACTAGCCTCCACAGATACGCAGTATTTT
CASSRRLASTDTQYF
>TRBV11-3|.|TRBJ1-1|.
TGTGCCAGCAGCTACGTCCGCGTCACTGAAGCTTTCTTT
CASSYVRVTEAFF
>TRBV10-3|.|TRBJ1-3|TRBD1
TGTGCCATCAGCGCCGGACAGGGACGAGTCTCCGGAAACACCATATATTTT
CAISAGQGRVSGNTIYF